One sample yielded the 15 T cell receptor beta chains listed below, sequenced in a study of shared clonotypes between healthy human individuals. Clones were sequenced by immunoSEQ multiplex PCR, and TCRdb holds only the in-frame ones, with some missing. The sample shows about 2 million clones, about 95% of them seen only once. Sequenced material: naive CD4+ T cells sorted from blood. The subset denotes: CD45RA+ positively selected. All receptors derive from a man aged 18-30 years in good health.

The chain couples TRBV5-1 to TRBJ1-3; D not certain. Trimming removed 3 bases from V and 0 bases from J, with 7 bases in between. Germline loops: CDR1 SGHRS, CDR2 YFSETQ. The CDR3 is 14 residues long. CDR3 sequence reads: CASSSRDSGNTIYF. For the CDR3, the DNA is TGCGCCAGCAGCTCCCGGGACTCTGGAAACACCATATATTTT.

The rearrangement joins TRBV15 to TRBJ1-6, with 7 bases matching TRBD1. V lost 0 bases and J lost 7; bases outside the gene matches: 9. From germline, CDR1 is LNHNV and CDR2 YYDKDF (reference sequence). There are 17 residues in the CDR3. Here the CDR3 reads CATSRDLPGGENSPLHF. The CDR3 DNA sequence: TGTGCCACCAGCAGAGATCTGCCAGGGGGTGAAAATTCACCCCTCCACTTT. The full variable domain, completed using reference TRBV15 and TRBJ1-6, is DAMVIQNPRYQVTQFGKPVTLSCSQTLNHNVMYWYQQKSSQAPKLLFHYYDKDFNNEADTPDNFQSRRPNTSFCFLDIRSPGLGDTAMYLCATSRDLPGGENSPLHFGNGTRLTVT.

The V and J genes are TRBV5-1 and TRBJ1-1; D uncertain. Germline lookup yields CDR1 SGHRS and CDR2 YFSETQ. There are 17 residues in the CDR3. V was cut by 3 bases and J by 3 bases, with 21 bases left in between. CDR3 amino acids: CASSWGQGSRRDTEAFF. As DNA, the CDR3 is TGCGCCAGCAGCTGGGGTCAAGGGTCGCGGAGGGACACTGAAGCTTTCTTT.

In regard to this clone: This may come from a read error, since a much larger clone is one base off. Other DNA sequences within the sample encode an identical CDR3. The rearrangement links TRBV30 to TRBJ1-2; the D is unclear. The CDR3 runs to 13 residues. V lost 0 bases to trimming and J lost 3 bases, with 8 bases between them. Germline CDR1 and CDR2: GTSNPN and SVGIG (reference sequence). CDR3 region: CAWSVRGDYGYTF. As DNA, the CDR3 is TGTGCCTGGAGTGTACGGGGAGACTATGGCTACACCTTC.

The V gene is TRBV9, the J gene TRBJ2-3; the D gene is possibly TRBD1 (6 bases). CDR1 is SGDLS, CDR2 YYNGEE, per germline. The germline V and J ends were trimmed by 0 bases and 7 bases, with 15 bases remaining between them. CDR3 length equals 15 residues. The CDR3 region is CASSVEDRKTNTQYF. In DNA, the CDR3 is TGTGCCAGCAGCGTAGAAGACAGGAAGACAAATACGCAGTATTTT.

This clone was counted once. The V gene is TRBV4-3, the J gene TRBJ1-3, with D tentatively TRBD1 (5 bases). Trimming took off 1 base at V and 2 bases at J, with 9 bases between the two ends. This CDR3 comprises 15 residues. Germline values: CDR1 LGHNA, CDR2 YSLEER. The CDR3: CASSQVRGAGNTIYF. CDR3 nucleotides: TGCGCCAGCAGCCAAGTTCGGGGGGCTGGAAACACCATATATTTT.

The rearrangement uses TRBV7-6 and TRBJ1-5; TRBD1 is a possible D gene (5 bases). With 4 bases removed from V and 3 bases from J, the gap between germline ends came to 19 bases. The CDR3 has 17 amino acids. CDR1 and CDR2 from the germline V gene are SGHVS and FNYEAQ. The CDR3 reads CASSSGGLRDDNQPQHF. The CDR3 DNA reads TGTGCCAGCAGCTCGGGCGGTTTAAGGGACGACAATCAGCCCCAGCATTTT. Filled out from reference TRBV7-6 and TRBJ1-5, the complete variable domain reads GAGVSQSPRYKVTKRGQDVALRCDPISGHVSLYWYRQALGQGPEFLTYFNYEAQQDKSGLPNDRFSAERPEGSISTLTIQRTEQRDSAMYRCASSSGGLRDDNQPQHFGDGTRLSIL.

Note on this clone: Other DNA sequences within the sample encode an identical CDR3. V usage is TRBV5-1 and J usage is TRBJ2-7; a weak D match, TRBD2 (5 bases). The V end lost 0 bases, the J end lost 0 bases, and 10 bases lay between the germline ends. Germline CDR1 and CDR2: SGHRS and YFSETQ. The CDR3 spans 15 residues. The CDR3, as DNA: TGCGCCAGCAGCTTGGGTGGAGGAAACTCCTACGAGCAGTACTTC. Protein product: CASSLGGGNSYEQYF.

The gene calls are TRBV9 and TRBJ1-6; D is possibly TRBD1 (5 bases). The CDR3 is made up of 14 amino acids. CDR1 and CDR2 from the germline V gene are SGDLS and YYNGEE. Trimming took 10 bases from V and 9 from J, leaving 20 bases between them. The CDR3 is CASTEGGVGSPLHF. DNA of the CDR3: TGTGCCTCAACGGAGGGAGGGGTAGGTTCACCCCTCCACTTT. The variable domain in full, completed from reference TRBV9 and TRBJ1-6, reads DSGVTQTPKHLITATGQRVTLRCSPRSGDLSVYWYQQSLDQGLQFLIQYYNGEERAKGNILERFSAQQFPDLHSELNLSSLELGDSALYFCASTEGGVGSPLHFGNGTRLTVT.

A remark on this clone: Since a much larger clone is just one base distant, this may be a read error. The sample has other DNA sequences that encode this CDR3 too. This sequence joins TRBV6-5 and TRBJ2-7; no clear D gene. Per germline, CDR1 MNHEY and CDR2 SVGAGI. The CDR3 loop spans 11 amino acids. V lost 6 bases and J lost 3, with 6 bases in between. The CDR3 coding sequence is TGTGCCAGCAGCTCCTACTACGAGCAGTACTTC. As protein: CASSSYYEQYF.

The chain couples TRBV9 to TRBJ2-2, with 11 bases lining up with TRBD1. Germline V gene data show CDR1 as SGDLS and CDR2 as YYNGEE. The CDR3 has 16 residues. With 0 bases clipped from V and 5 bases from J, the junction kept 3 bases outside the gene matches. The CDR3 DNA reads as TGTGCCAGCAGCGTAGGAGGGACAGGGGGGACCGGGGAGCTGTTTTTT. Protein product: CASSVGGTGGTGELFF.

The rearrangement joins TRBV7-2 to TRBJ1-5, with D possibly matching TRBD1 (5 bases). In germline, CDR1 is SGHTA, CDR2 FQGNSA. The CDR3 sequence is 16 residues long. Trimming removed 2 bases at V and 3 bases at J, with 14 bases between. In DNA form, the CDR3 reads TGTGCCAGCAGCTTAAGATGGCAGGGTAACAATCAGCCCCAGCATTTT. Translated, it gives CASSLRWQGNNQPQHF.

The J gene is TRBJ2-2, the V gene TRBV11-3, with 11 bases aligning to TRBD1. CDR1 is SGHNT and CDR2 is YENEEA in the germline V gene. The CDR3 length is 18 residues. With V trimmed by 5 bases and J by 4 bases, 12 bases remained unmatched. The CDR3 region has the DNA TGTGCCAGCAGCGCGGGGACAGGGGGTTCTAAGGGCACCGGGGAGCTGTTTTTT. Translation gives CASSAGTGGSKGTGELFF.

This chain uses TRBV28 with TRBJ2-7, with TRBD1 matching 7 bases. Per the germline V gene, CDR1 is MDHEN and CDR2 is SYDVKM. This CDR3 spans 16 amino acids. V lost 5 bases and J lost 4; bases outside the gene matches: 14. As DNA, the CDR3 is TGTGCCAGCAGTCCCTTCGTAAGCCAGGGGGTTTACGAGCAGTACTTC. Translation: CASSPFVSQGVYEQYF.

V gene TRBV19 combines with J gene TRBJ2-1; 9 bases line up with TRBD2. The trim removed 0 bases at V and 2 bases at J, leaving 2 bases unmatched. Germline V gene sequence: CDR1 LNHDA, CDR2 SQIVND (reference sequence). The CDR3 has 16 residues. In DNA form, the CDR3 reads TGTGCCAGTAGTATAGATGGCGGGAGGGCCTACAATGAGCAGTTCTTC. It specifies CASSIDGGRAYNEQFF.